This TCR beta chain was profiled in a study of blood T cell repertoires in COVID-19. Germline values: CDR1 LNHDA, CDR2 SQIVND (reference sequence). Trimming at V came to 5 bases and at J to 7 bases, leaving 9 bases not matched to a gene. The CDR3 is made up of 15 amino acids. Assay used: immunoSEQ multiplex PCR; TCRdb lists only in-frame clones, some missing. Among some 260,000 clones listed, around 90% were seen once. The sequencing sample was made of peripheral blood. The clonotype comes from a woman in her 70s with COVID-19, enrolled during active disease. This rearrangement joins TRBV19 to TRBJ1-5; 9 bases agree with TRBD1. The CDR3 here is CASSLRDREGQPQHF. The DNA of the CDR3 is TGTGCCAGTAGTCTCCGGGACAGGGAAGGACAGCCCCAGCATTTT.